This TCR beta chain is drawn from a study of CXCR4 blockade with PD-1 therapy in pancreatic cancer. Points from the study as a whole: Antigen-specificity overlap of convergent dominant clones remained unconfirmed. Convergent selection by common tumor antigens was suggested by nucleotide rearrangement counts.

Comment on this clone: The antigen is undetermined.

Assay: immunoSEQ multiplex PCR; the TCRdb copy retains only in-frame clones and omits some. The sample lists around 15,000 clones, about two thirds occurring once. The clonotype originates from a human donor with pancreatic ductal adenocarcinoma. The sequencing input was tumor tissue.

CDR3 residues: CASKDSGTLGVGTEAFF. CDR3 nucleotides: TGTGCCAGTAAGGACTCCGGGACACTCGGGGTTGGCACTGAAGCTTTCTTT. The rearrangement links TRBV19 to TRBJ1-1, with D possibly matching TRBD1 (6 bases). Trimming cost V 7 bases and J 4 bases, with 25 bases left between them. The CDR3 runs to 17 residues. Germline V gives CDR1 LNHDA, CDR2 SQIVND (reference sequence).